The next 10 T cell receptor beta chains were all read from a single sample in a study of cytomegalovirus exposure and HLA in healthy donors. PCR was performed using 60 Vbeta and 13 Jbeta primers. The repertoire was sequenced with immunoSEQ multiplex PCR; TCRdb's copy has only in-frame clones and lacks some. The sample contains around 200,000 clones, roughly 80% of which appear only once. Sequencing used PBMCs. The receptor source for this set is a female donor in good health and CMV-seronegative.

The chain recombines TRBV19 with TRBJ1-1; D not certain. The germline V gene has CDR1 LNHDA and CDR2 SQIVND (reference sequence). The CDR3 sequence is 12 residues long. Between the trimmed V and J ends, which lost 4 bases and 9 bases, there was a span of 12 bases. CDR3 sequence reads: CASSSMAAKAFF. The CDR3 nucleotides are TGTGCCAGTAGTAGCATGGCAGCGAAAGCTTTCTTT.

This chain connects TRBV6-1 to TRBJ2-5; D perhaps matches TRBD1 (5 bases). The V end was cut by 3 bases, the J end by 13 bases, with 24 bases between. The germline V gene encodes CDR1 MNHNS and CDR2 SASEGT. The CDR3 is 15 amino acids. CDR3 protein: CASSDFSRMTARRYF. The CDR3 DNA is TGTGCCAGCAGTGATTTTAGTAGAATGACAGCCAGGAGGTACTTC.

V and J are TRBV5-1 and TRBJ2-5; D gene unclear. The end of the DNA aligns better with TRBJ2-7, so the J call may be wrong. The germline gives CDR1 SGHRS, CDR2 YFSETQ. There are 15 residues in the CDR3. The DNA of the CDR3 is TGCGCCAGCAGCTTAAGGCCCCTCCAAGACTACGAGCAGTACTTC. It is translated as CASSLRPLQDYEQYF.

Turning to this clone: The junction differs from germline at one of its ends, possibly a read error. This rearrangement joins TRBV7-7 to TRBJ2-1; 9 nucleotides align to TRBD2. This CDR3 contains 15 residues. Per germline, CDR1 SSHAT and CDR2 FNYEAQ (reference sequence). This chain's CDR3 is CASSSTSGPYNEQFF. The DNA of the CDR3 is TGTGCTAGCAGCTCAACTAGCGGGCCTTACAATGAGCAGTTCTTC.

The rearrangement joins TRBV7-2 to TRBJ2-3; D is ambiguous. Per germline, CDR1 SGHTA and CDR2 FQGNSA. Deletions cut 2 bases from V and 2 bases from J, with 5 bases between. The CDR3 consists of 13 residues. The CDR3 reads CASSLSPTDTQYF. CDR3 bases: TGTGCCAGCAGCTTAAGCCCCACAGATACGCAGTATTTT.

This clone is a singleton in its sample. DNA for the CDR3: TGTGCCAGCAGCGGGACTTCTTTTAGGGAAAAACTGTTTTTT. Translated, it gives CASSGTSFREKLFF. V gene TRBV21-1 combines with J gene TRBJ1-4. TRBV21-1 is deemed a pseudogene. The CDR3 has 14 amino acids.

The rearrangement uses TRBV27 and TRBJ1-2, with D perhaps TRBD1 (6 bases). Germline lookup yields CDR1 MNHEY and CDR2 SMNVEV (reference sequence). V was trimmed by 2 bases and J by 4 bases, leaving 11 bases between them. The CDR3 is 14 residues long. CDR3: CASSLQQGFYGYTF. The CDR3 DNA sequence: TGTGCCAGCAGTTTACAACAGGGATTCTATGGCTACACCTTC.

This clone was picked up a small number of times. The chain links TRBV5-4 to TRBJ2-2, with TRBD2 as a possible D gene (6 bases). The germline V gene encodes CDR1 SGHNT and CDR2 YYREEE (reference sequence). CDR3 size: 16 residues. V dropped 0 bases and J dropped 4 bases, with 13 bases sitting between them. The CDR3 sequence: CASSLAAGLGTGELFF. The CDR3 DNA reads as TGTGCCAGCAGCTTGGCGGCGGGGTTAGGCACCGGGGAGCTGTTTTTT.

The chain employs TRBV9 and TRBJ2-2, with TRBD2 matching over 10 bases. Unmatched junction bases numbered 4, after V lost 4 bases and J lost 4 bases. The germline CDR1 and CDR2 sequences are SGDLS and YYNGEE. The CDR3 covers 15 residues. As DNA, the CDR3 is TGTGCCAGCAGCCCTAGCGGGAGTGGCACCGGGGAGCTGTTTTTT. Translation: CASSPSGSGTGELFF.

The table lists this clone with a count of one. The V call is TRBV9, the J call TRBJ2-5; 8 nucleotides agree with TRBD2. V lost 1 base, J lost 3 bases, and 2 bases stayed unmatched. CDR1 and CDR2 (germline): SGDLS, YYNGEE. The CDR3 is 14 residues long. The CDR3, as DNA: TGTGCCAGCAGCGTAATCGGGGGGGAAGAGACCCAGTACTTC. Amino acids: CASSVIGGEETQYF.